What follows is one T cell receptor (beta chain) and its context. Its target is not known. The data are from a study of cytomegalovirus exposure and HLA in healthy donors. Study-wide points: It was taken for granted in presence/absence analyses that sequencing depth across donors was roughly uniform.

Use of 60 Vbeta and 13 Jbeta primers characterized the PCR. The assay was immunoSEQ multiplex PCR, and TCRdb's table has in-frame clones only and misses some. This sample has 150,000 to 200,000 clones, with roughly 83% found just once. The CDR3 has 15 residues. After removal of 7 bases from V and 2 bases from J, the junction contained 8 bases not matched to a gene. Germline lookup yields CDR1 SGHTA and CDR2 FQGNSA. V and J are TRBV7-2 and TRBJ2-3; the match to TRBD2 covers 8 bases. What was sequenced was PBMCs. This TCR was sampled from a boy between 10 and 17 years old in good health and CMV-seronegative. The CDR3 sequence: CASNPSGSYTDTQYF. CDR3 nucleotides: TGTGCCAGCAACCCTAGCGGGTCCTACACAGATACGCAGTATTTT.